What follows are 31 T cell receptor beta chains derived from one specimen sequenced in a study of spatial heterogeneity in lung cancer. Whole-study results and caveats: It was found that expanded intratumoral alpha and beta TCR counts tracked tumor mutation counts.

These receptors have no known antigen. One entry per CDR3 protein results from TCRdb running MiXCR on the 5' RACE reads. The top ten clones hold approximately 30% of a sample with about 4,800 distinct CDR3 sequences, about 8% of them seen once. The sample's time point: sample taken at primary tumor resection. The input for sequencing was lung tumor tissue, taken at surgery. Receptor source: a male donor with early-stage non-small cell lung cancer.

The genes are TRBV7-2 and TRBJ1-2; D unclear. Germline-derived CDR1 and CDR2 are SGHTA and FQGNSA. The CDR3 is 12 residues long. The V and J ends lost 5 bases and 5 bases respectively, with 9 bases between them. The CDR3 DNA reads as TGTGCCAGCAGCCTCCTAGAATATGGCTACACCTTC. Translation gives CASSLLEYGYTF.

This clonotype is judged medium-sized (0.01 to 0.1%). The CDR3 spells CASSWQGASDIQYF. CDR3 nucleotide sequence: TGTGCCAGCAGCTGGCAGGGGGCGTCGGACATTCAGTACTTC. The chain carries TRBV11-2 and TRBJ2-4; TRBD1 aligns across 8 bases. The germline gives CDR1 SGHAT, CDR2 FQNNGV. This CDR3 region has 14 residues. V trimming: 4 bases; J trimming: 8 bases; junction bases outside the gene matches: 7.

By sample fraction, this clonotype is medium-sized. The chain links TRBV4-1 to TRBJ1-1; D is unclear. Trimming removed 3 bases at V and 6 bases at J, with 5 bases between. The germline gives CDR1 MGHRA, CDR2 YSYEKL. The CDR3 has 11 residues. CDR3 protein: CASSQGSEAFF. CDR3 nucleotide sequence: TGCGCCAGCAGCCAGGGCTCTGAAGCTTTCTTT.

This clonotype is medium-sized within its sample. J is TRBJ1-2 and V is TRBV19; D gene unclear. V gave up 6 bases and J gave up 4 bases, with 15 bases separating them. Germline V gene sequence: CDR1 LNHDA, CDR2 SQIVND (reference sequence). The CDR3 sequence is 14 residues long. This CDR3 reads CASRKLGDRYGYTF. The CDR3, as DNA: TGTGCCAGTAGGAAACTGGGTGACCGCTATGGCTACACCTTC.

This sequence joins TRBV4-1 and TRBJ1-2; no firm D call. The CDR3 covers 16 residues. Germline CDR1 and CDR2: MGHRA and YSYEKL. The V end was cut by 3 bases, the J end by 5 bases, with 19 bases between. The CDR3 DNA reads as TGCGCCAGCAGCCACGGAATCGAGGTCCCCTGGTATGGCTACACCTTC. Encoded protein: CASSHGIEVPWYGYTF.

This chain joins TRBV6-2 or TRBV6-3 and TRBJ1-1, with D uncertain. The CDR3 sequence is 13 residues long. V was trimmed by 4 bases and J by 0 bases, leaving 6 bases between them. Germline values: CDR1 MNHEY, CDR2 SVGEGT. CDR3 residues: CASSSRVNTEAFF. CDR3 in DNA: TGTGCCAGCAGTTCCAGAGTGAACACTGAAGCTTTCTTT.

The genes are TRBV18 and TRBJ1-1; D unresolved. This CDR3 comprises 13 residues. V was cut by 3 bases and J by 4 bases, with 9 bases left in between. Germline-derived CDR1 and CDR2 are KGHSH and LQKENI. CDR3 bases: TGTGCCAGCTCACCCACGGACGGCACTGAAGCTTTCTTT. Its translation is CASSPTDGTEAFF.

This clonotype was recorded many times. This chain links TRBV5-8 with TRBJ2-4, with TRBD2 matching over 11 bases. The germline V gene has CDR1 SGHTS and CDR2 YDEGEE. This CDR3 is built from 18 residues. Trimming removed 4 bases from V and 0 bases from J; junction bases left unmatched: 9. In nucleotides, the CDR3 is TGTGCCAGCAGCCAGGGGACTAGCGGAGTCCTAGCCAAAAACATTCAGTACTTC. Its protein is CASSQGTSGVLAKNIQYF. The complete variable domain, with remaining parts taken from reference TRBV5-8 and TRBJ2-4, reads EAGVTQSPTHLIKTRGQQATLRCSPISGHTSVYWYQQALGLGLQFLLWYDEGEERNRGNFPPRFSGRQFPNYSSELNVNALELEDSALYLCASSQGTSGVLAKNIQYFGAGTRLSVL.

This clonotype was seen many times. The chain couples TRBV19 to TRBJ1-2; D remains ambiguous. Germline CDR1 LNHDA, CDR2 SQIVND (reference sequence). With 3 bases removed from V and 1 base from J, the gap between germline ends came to 21 bases. The CDR3 spans 18 residues. CDR3 nucleotide sequence: TGTGCCAGTAGTATCTCCGGACCCGGACGGGCGGGTAACTATGGCTACACCTTC. Its protein is CASSISGPGRAGNYGYTF.

This clonotype was found many times. V is TRBV20-1 and J is TRBJ1-4; the match to TRBD1 covers 7 bases. CDR1 is DFQATT and CDR2 is SNEGSKA in the germline V gene (reference sequence). The CDR3 is 13 amino acids. Germline trimming cut 6 bases from V and 7 bases from J; bases unmatched to any gene: 8. The CDR3 reads CSALTGNTEKLFF. The CDR3 DNA is TGCAGTGCCCTGACAGGGAATACTGAAAAACTGTTTTTT.

This clonotype is labeled medium-sized. This chain connects TRBV9 to TRBJ1-2, with D uncertain. This CDR3 spans 13 amino acids. The V end was cut by 4 bases, the J end by 5 bases, with 12 bases between. Per germline, CDR1 SGDLS and CDR2 YYNGEE. For the CDR3, the DNA is TGTGCCAGCAGCCCCCTGGAGGATTATGGCTACACCTTC. Its protein is CASSPLEDYGYTF.

This clonotype is medium-sized (0.01 to 0.1%) within its sample. The chain joins TRBV27 to TRBJ2-6; 8 bases match TRBD1. Per the germline V gene, CDR1 is MNHEY and CDR2 is SMNVEV (reference sequence). The CDR3 is 16 residues long. Losses at the gene ends were 5 bases for V and 4 bases for J; bases not matched to a gene: 7. Written as DNA, the CDR3 is TGTGCCAGCAGTCCTCGGACAGGGTCCGGGGCCAACGTCCTGACTTTC. Residues: CASSPRTGSGANVLTF.

This clonotype occurred many times. The V call is TRBV3-1, the J call TRBJ2-3; 11 nucleotides align to TRBD2. With 0 bases clipped from V and 2 bases from J, the junction kept 4 bases outside the gene matches. Germline V gene lookup returns CDR1 LGHDT and CDR2 YNNKEL (reference sequence). The CDR3 sequence is 17 residues long. CDR3 amino acids: CASSQDVAGGVTDTQYF. The CDR3, as DNA: TGTGCCAGCAGCCAAGATGTAGCGGGAGGGGTCACAGATACGCAGTATTTT.

This clonotype appeared many times. This chain uses TRBV24-1 with TRBJ2-1, with 11 positions matching TRBD2. Germline trimming cut 6 bases from V and 3 bases from J; bases unmatched to any gene: 6. Germline CDR1 and CDR2: KGHDR and SFDVKD. The CDR3 is 16 residues long. Here the CDR3 reads CATSPSSGRYYNEQFF. For the CDR3, the DNA is TGTGCCACCAGTCCGTCTAGCGGGAGGTACTACAATGAGCAGTTCTTC.

The chain recombines TRBV5-1 with TRBJ1-1; D may be TRBD1 (5 bases). V gave up 0 bases and J gave up 5 bases, with 11 bases separating them. The CDR3 spans 14 residues. CDR1 and CDR2 (germline): SGHRS, YFSETQ. CDR3 sequence: CASSLAGSETEAFF. Here the CDR3 DNA reads TGCGCCAGCAGCTTGGCAGGGTCGGAGACTGAAGCTTTCTTT.

This clonotype was observed at least ten times. The chain joins TRBV20-1 to TRBJ1-2; D is perhaps TRBD1 (6 bases). CDR1 is DFQATT and CDR2 is SNEGSKA in the germline V gene (reference sequence). V lost 1 base and J 2 bases, leaving 11 bases between the germline ends. CDR3 length: 14 amino acids. The DNA of the CDR3 is TGCAGTGCTAGAGTAACAGGGAACAACTATGGCTACACCTTC. Translating gives CSARVTGNNYGYTF.

This clonotype was counted at least ten times. The V gene is TRBV20-1, the J gene TRBJ2-5; either TRBD1 or TRBD2 may supply D (6 bases each). The CDR3 contains 14 residues. The V gene's germline CDR1 is DFQATT and CDR2 SNEGSKA (reference sequence). Trimming pared 1 base from V and 5 bases from J, leaving 14 bases between. The CDR3 is CSARGRRGAETQYF. DNA for the CDR3: TGCAGTGCTAGAGGGAGGAGGGGGGCGGAGACCCAGTACTTC.

This clonotype qualifies as medium-sized (0.01 to 0.1%). This chain uses TRBV5-1 with TRBJ2-7; 8 bases fit TRBD1. The ends lost 1 base at V and 5 bases at J; junction bases unmatched: 5. Germline V gene sequence: CDR1 SGHRS, CDR2 YFSETQ. The CDR3 contains 14 residues. CDR3 coding DNA: TGCGCCAGCAGCTTGCGGGCAGGGGGCCACGAGCAGTACTTC. Encoded protein: CASSLRAGGHEQYF. The full variable domain, completed using reference TRBV5-1 and TRBJ2-7, is KAGVTQTPRYLIKTRGQQVTLSCSPISGHRSVSWYQQTPGQGLQFLFEYFSETQRNKGNFPGRFSGRQFSNSRSEMNVSTLELGDSALYLCASSLRAGGHEQYFGPGTRLTVT.

By sample fraction, this clonotype is medium-sized (0.01 to 0.1%). V is TRBV6-5 and J is TRBJ2-5, with D possibly matching TRBD1 (6 bases). V was shortened by 2 bases and J by 3 bases, with 22 bases between the two germline ends. The CDR3 is made up of 18 amino acids. Per germline, CDR1 MNHEY and CDR2 SVGAGI. CDR3: CASSYQRPDRAFKETQYF. The CDR3 coding sequence is TGTGCCAGCAGTTACCAAAGGCCGGACAGAGCTTTCAAAGAGACCCAGTACTTC.

By share of the sample, this clonotype is medium-sized (0.01 to 0.1%). The chain combines TRBV12-3 or TRBV12-4 with TRBJ1-6; D not certain. The CDR3 is made up of 13 amino acids. The germline V and J ends were trimmed by 5 bases and 6 bases, with 8 bases remaining between them. CDR3 loop: CASSPQFNSPLHF. CDR3 nucleotides: TGTGCCAGCAGTCCCCAGTTTAATTCACCCCTCCACTTT.

Ten or more counts support this clonotype. This chain uses TRBV7-8 with TRBJ2-7; D remains unclear. The CDR3 is 14 amino acids. Trimming took 2 bases from V and 0 from J, leaving 8 bases between them. The V gene's germline CDR1 is SGHVS and CDR2 FQNEAQ. Written as DNA, the CDR3 is TGTGCCAGCAGCTTATTATACAGCTCCTACGAGCAGTACTTC. It specifies CASSLLYSSYEQYF. Drawing the rest from reference TRBV7-8 and TRBJ2-7, the complete variable domain is GAGVSQSPRYKVAKRGQDVALRCDPISGHVSLFWYQQALGQGPEFLTYFQNEAQLDKSGLPSDRFFAERPEGSVSTLKIQRTQQEDSAVYLCASSLLYSSYEQYFGPGTRLTVT.

By its share, this clonotype is medium-sized. CDR3 sequence (DNA): TGTGCCGCCCATAGCGGGAACACCGGGGAGCTGTTTTTT. As protein: CAAHSGNTGELFF. The chain is built from TRBV24-1 and TRBJ2-2; a weak D match, TRBD2 (6 bases). The CDR3 loop spans 13 amino acids. The V gene lost 12 bases and the J gene lost 1 base, with 11 bases spanning the gap. The V gene's germline CDR1 is KGHDR and CDR2 SFDVKD.

This clonotype was seen many times. This rearrangement joins TRBV29-1 to TRBJ2-3, with D possibly matching TRBD2 (7 bases). Germline V gene sequence: CDR1 SQVTM, CDR2 ANQGSEA. The V gene lost 7 bases and the J gene lost 2 bases, with 16 bases spanning the gap. The CDR3 runs to 14 residues. This CDR3 is CSGGGGAPTDTQYF. In DNA form, the CDR3 reads TGCAGCGGCGGCGGGGGCGCCCCCACAGATACGCAGTATTTT.

In this sample, this clonotype is medium-sized. The gene calls are TRBV29-1 and TRBJ2-2; TRBD1 or TRBD2 may be the D gene (5 bases each). Germline V gene sequence: CDR1 SQVTM, CDR2 ANQGSEA. This CDR3 comprises 15 residues. Trimming stripped 2 bases from V and 4 bases from J, with 14 bases between. CDR3 DNA sequence: TGCAGCGTTGAATCTTGGCAGAGGGGCACCGGGGAGCTGTTTTTT. Its protein is CSVESWQRGTGELFF.

This clonotype was counted at least ten times. CDR3 DNA: TGTGCCAGCAGCCCCCGACACGGGGGGCCATCAGATACGCAGTATTTT. Translation: CASSPRHGGPSDTQYF. This sequence joins TRBV5-4 and TRBJ2-3; a possible D gene is TRBD2 (7 bases). The CDR3 is 16 residues long. Germline CDR1 SGHNT, CDR2 YYREEE (reference sequence). V was pared by 4 bases and J by 4 bases, with 19 bases between.

J is TRBJ2-7 and V is TRBV4-2; tentatively, D is TRBD2 (7 bases). The germline V gene has CDR1 LGHNA and CDR2 YNFKEQ. The CDR3 consists of 14 residues. Trimming took off 3 bases at V and 4 bases at J, with 13 bases between the two ends. CDR3 sequence reads: CASSQGGGGYEQYF. In nucleotides, the CDR3 is TGTGCCAGCAGCCAGGGGGGCGGGGGATACGAGCAGTACTTC.

This clonotype is medium-sized (0.01 to 0.1%). V and J are TRBV5-8 and TRBJ1-5; D is perhaps TRBD1 (6 bases). The germline V gene encodes CDR1 SGHTS and CDR2 YDEGEE. V was pared by 4 bases and J by 5 bases, with 19 bases between. The CDR3 runs 16 residues. CDR3 sequence (DNA): TGTGCCAGCAGCCTACAGGGACGGGGCGGGGATCAGCCCCAGCATTTT. This codes for CASSLQGRGGDQPQHF.

The gene calls are TRBV6-5 and TRBJ1-1, with D possibly being TRBD1 (5 bases). There are 13 residues in the CDR3. Trimming pared 5 bases from V and 1 base from J, leaving 8 bases between. Germline V CDR1 and CDR2: MNHEY, SVGAGI. CDR3 protein: CASSLDRNTEAFF. CDR3 DNA: TGTGCCAGCAGTCTTGACAGGAACACTGAAGCTTTCTTT.

By sample share, this clonotype is medium-sized. The V and J genes are TRBV2 and TRBJ2-7, with D unclear. The CDR3 is 10 amino acids. Germline CDR1 is SNHLY and CDR2 is FYNNEI. The V end was cut by 7 bases, the J end by 6 bases, with 7 bases between. The CDR3 DNA follows: TGTGCCAGCACCTCACTCGAGCAGTACTTC. Translating gives CASTSLEQYF.

This clonotype occurred a few times. The chain has TRBV29-1 and TRBJ1-2; D unclear. The germline gives CDR1 SQVTM, CDR2 ANQGSEA. CDR3 length: 14 amino acids. The V end lost 3 bases, the J end lost 0 bases, and 11 bases lay between the germline ends. CDR3 amino acids: CSVEFHFANYGYTF. The CDR3 DNA follows: TGCAGCGTTGAGTTTCACTTTGCTAACTATGGCTACACCTTC. The full variable domain, completed using reference TRBV29-1 and TRBJ1-2, is SAVISQKPSRDICQRGTSLTIQCQVDSQVTMMFWYRQQPGQSLTLIATANQGSEATYESGFVIDKFPISRPNLTFSTLTVSNMSPEDSSIYLCSVEFHFANYGYTFGSGTRLTVV.

In this sample, this clonotype turned up many times. The rearrangement joins TRBV5-4 to TRBJ2-5, with D uncertain. V was pared by 0 bases and J by 1 base, with 4 bases between. Germline V gives CDR1 SGHNT, CDR2 YYREEE (reference sequence). The CDR3 contains 13 residues. The CDR3 region has the DNA TGTGCCAGCAGCTTGGGGGGCCAAGAGACCCAGTACTTC. Translated: CASSLGGQETQYF.